The 3 T cell receptor beta chains listed next were all sequenced from one sample in a study of OX40 agonist ivuxolimab in advanced cancers. TCRdb keeps only in-frame clones here, not all; method: immunoSEQ multiplex PCR. Among more than 80,000 clones listed, about 90% were seen once. This sample comprised CD4+ or CD8+ T cells sorted from blood, obtained in a trial of the OX40 agonist ivuxolimab. These receptor sequences come from an adult with an advanced solid tumor such as melanoma, head and neck, liver or kidney cancer.

The chain links TRBV29-1 to TRBJ1-2; a weak D match, TRBD1 (5 bases). Germline CDR1 and CDR2: SQVTM and ANQGSEA. With 3 bases removed from V and 0 bases from J, the gap between germline ends came to 11 bases. CDR3 length: 14 residues. The CDR3 nucleotides read TGCAGCGTTGAGTCCTTGGGGGCTAACTATGGCTACACCTTC. This encodes CSVESLGANYGYTF.

The CDR3 here is CASSLIGGASETQYF. DNA for the CDR3: TGTGCCAGCAGCTTGATAGGGGGCGCGTCAGAGACCCAGTACTTC. V and J are TRBV5-5 and TRBJ2-5; TRBD1 matches 7 bases. The CDR3 runs to 15 residues. With V trimmed by 1 base and J by 4 bases, 7 bases remained unmatched. Germline-derived CDR1 and CDR2 are SGHKS and YYEKEE (reference sequence).

This clone was detected a few times. The chain couples TRBV6-1 to TRBJ1-2; maybe TRBD1 (6 bases). The germline V and J ends were trimmed by 6 bases and 4 bases, with 12 bases remaining between them. The CDR3 loop spans 13 amino acids. CDR1 and CDR2 (germline): MNHNS, SASEGT. The CDR3 DNA sequence: TGTGCCAGCAGGCCGGGACACAGCTATGGCTACACCTTC. Translated, it gives CASRPGHSYGYTF.